This entry features one TCR beta chain sequence. CDR1 is SGHDT and CDR2 is YYEEEE in the germline V gene. The CDR3 runs to 17 residues. J was trimmed by 0 bases and V by 0 bases; bases with no gene match: 5. The data were taken from a study of blood T cell repertoires in COVID-19. Only in-frame clones appear in the TCRdb table, and some are missing; sequencing was by immunoSEQ multiplex PCR. The table records about 160,000 clones, roughly 93% of them present only once. The genes are TRBV5-6 and TRBJ1-3, with 8 bases aligning to TRBD1. This TCR was recovered from a woman in her sixties with COVID-19, enrolled during active disease. Sequenced material: peripheral blood. CDR3 region: CASSLGGTGLSGNTIYF. CDR3 nucleotides: TGTGCCAGCAGCTTGGGAGGGACAGGCCTCTCTGGAAACACCATATATTTT.